The rows below give T cell receptor beta chains drawn from one sample of a study of spatial heterogeneity in lung cancer. TCRdb independently ran MiXCR on the 5' RACE reads; one entry per CDR3 protein. The sample has 8,200 or so distinct CDR3 sequences, roughly 6.4% seen once. The sample consisted of lung tumor tissue, taken at surgery. These receptors were obtained from a male donor with early-stage non-small cell lung cancer. Each CDR3 is given with its conserved first and last residue. A D gene is named only where the DNA matches it firmly. Where a row states a size, it is once, few, many or the class of an expanded clone; other rows omit it.

d_call,j_call,clone_size,v_call,cdr3_aa,cdr3_nt
.,TRBJ1-4,many,TRBV5-6,CASSRTATNEKLFF,TGTGCCAGCAGCAGGACAGCAACTAATGAAAAACTGTTTTTT
.,TRBJ2-3,medium-sized,TRBV29-1,CSSVEGSTDTQYF,TGCAGCAGCGTTGAGGGTAGCACAGATACGCAGTATTTT
.,TRBJ2-3,few,TRBV7-9,CASSLSADTQYF,TGTGCCAGCAGCTTATCGGCCGATACGCAGTATTTT
TRBD2,TRBJ2-1,.,TRBV9,CASTAGLAGASVFF,TGTGCCAGCACCGCAGGACTAGCGGGAGCTTCGGTGTTCTTC
.,TRBJ2-1,medium-sized,TRBV6-2/TRBV6-3,CASRMDSDYNEQFF,TGTGCCAGCAGAATGGACAGCGACTACAATGAGCAGTTCTTC
TRBD2,TRBJ2-7,medium-sized,TRBV20-1,CSARDYAGGPYEQYF,TGCAGTGCTAGAGATTACGCGGGAGGCCCCTACGAGCAGTACTTC
.,TRBJ2-1,many,TRBV5-1,CASSPQLSSYNEQFF,TGCGCCAGCAGCCCACAACTGAGCTCCTACAATGAGCAGTTCTTC
.,TRBJ1-5,medium-sized,TRBV7-8,CASSSPGDPQEPQHF,TGTGCCAGCAGCAGTCCAGGGGACCCGCAAGAGCCCCAGCATTTT
.,TRBJ1-5,medium-sized,TRBV19,CASRSLGVRNQPQHF,TGTGCCAGTAGGTCTTTGGGAGTGCGCAATCAGCCCCAGCATTTT
.,TRBJ2-2,medium-sized,TRBV7-9,CASSLGHGELFF,TGTGCCAGCAGCTTAGGTCACGGGGAGCTGTTTTTT